A single sample is the source of the 27 T cell receptor beta chains below, sequenced in a study of T cell responses to AZD1222 COVID-19 vaccine. Sequencing was performed with immunoSEQ multiplex PCR; in TCRdb, only in-frame clones are kept and a portion is missing. The sample has 150,000 to 200,000 clones, about nine tenths seen once. The material sequenced was peripheral blood, taken 28 days after the second AZD1222 dose. These receptors came from an adult who received the AZD1222 COVID-19 vaccine.

This rearrangement joins TRBV2 to TRBJ2-2, with 9 bases that match TRBD2. The J segment lost 3 bases and the V segment lost 1 base, leaving 0 bases of the junction unmatched. Germline V gives CDR1 SNHLY, CDR2 FYNNEI. CDR3 size: 15 residues. DNA for the CDR3: TGTGCCAGCAGTGAAGGGACTAGCGACACCGGGGAGCTGTTTTTT. Translating it yields CASSEGTSDTGELFF.

This chain joins TRBV11-3 and TRBJ2-7, with a possible D match to TRBD1 (6 bases). Germline-derived CDR1 and CDR2 are SGHNT and YENEEA. The germline V and J ends were trimmed by 2 bases and 0 bases, with 14 bases remaining between them. The CDR3 runs to 16 residues. For the CDR3, the DNA is TGTGCCAGCAGCTTAAACAGGGACACCGCCTCCTACGAGCAGTACTTC. Protein: CASSLNRDTASYEQYF. Looking up the rest from reference TRBV11-3 and TRBJ2-7 gives the full variable domain: EAGVVQSPRYKIIEKKQPVAFWCNPISGHNTLYWYLQNLGQGPELLIRYENEEAVDDSQLPKDRFSAERLKGVDSTLKIQPAELGDSAVYLCASSLNRDTASYEQYFGPGTRLTVT.

The chain couples TRBV19 to TRBJ2-7, with TRBD1 matching over 12 bases. V lost 6 bases to trimming and J lost 7 bases; unmatched junction nucleotides: 10. Germline CDR1 and CDR2: LNHDA and SQIVND (reference sequence). The CDR3 is 15 residues long. The CDR3 region is CASRYAGQGAWEQYF. The CDR3 bases are TGTGCCAGTAGATATGCGGGACAGGGGGCGTGGGAGCAGTACTTC.

This rearrangement joins TRBV9 to TRBJ1-2; 8 nucleotides agree with TRBD1. The CDR3 runs to 16 residues. The germline V gene has CDR1 SGDLS and CDR2 YYNGEE. J lost 3 bases, V lost 4 bases, and 11 bases had no gene match. The CDR3 protein is CASSPGEQGAYYGYTF. For the CDR3, the DNA is TGTGCCAGCAGCCCCGGCGAGCAGGGGGCTTACTATGGCTACACCTTC.

V usage is TRBV7-2 and J usage is TRBJ1-5, with D unclear. Trimming removed 0 bases from V and 5 bases from J, with 11 bases in between. Germline values: CDR1 SGHTA, CDR2 FQGNSA. The CDR3 contains 15 residues. The CDR3 DNA sequence: TGTGCCAGCAGCTTAGCACGTGAGGCTTATCAGCCCCAGCATTTT. Translating it yields CASSLAREAYQPQHF.

The rearrangement uses TRBV13 and TRBJ1-5; TRBD1 might be the D (6 bases). V lost 5 bases to trimming and J lost 0 bases, with 17 bases between them. Per the germline V gene, CDR1 is PRHDT and CDR2 is FYEKMQ (reference sequence). CDR3 size: 17 residues. The CDR3 DNA sequence: TGTGCCAGCAGCCTCGGAGGGGGGGTTATTAGCAATCAGCCCCAGCATTTT. Translated: CASSLGGGVISNQPQHF.

This chain links TRBV18 with TRBJ1-5; D unresolved. V was cut by 6 bases and J by 0 bases, with 12 bases left in between. Per the germline V gene, CDR1 is KGHSH and CDR2 is LQKENI. The CDR3 is made up of 15 amino acids. The CDR3 loop reads CASSTRPYSNQPQHF. The CDR3 DNA reads TGTGCCAGCTCGACACGACCTTATAGCAATCAGCCCCAGCATTTT.

With respect to this clone: The DNA is left out, because the CDR3 cannot be placed on it with certainty; the CDR3 is given as TCRdb lists it. The rearrangement uses TRBV19 and TRBJ2-2. CDR1 and CDR2 from the germline V gene are LNHDA and SQIVND (reference sequence). The CDR3 is 14 amino acids long, termini counted. The CDR3 region is CASNPLFGAGELFF.

This clone was seen only once. Here the CDR3 reads CASSLDTYEQYF. The DNA for the CDR3 is TGTGCCAGCAGCTTGGACACCTACGAGCAGTACTTC. The chain employs TRBV5-6 and TRBJ2-7; no firm D call. V was clipped by 0 bases and J by 2 bases, with 3 bases between them. This CDR3 comprises 12 residues. Germline lookup yields CDR1 SGHDT and CDR2 YYEEEE.

V usage is TRBV9 and J usage is TRBJ2-5, with D possibly being TRBD2 (5 bases). CDR1 is SGDLS and CDR2 is YYNGEE in the germline V gene. Between the trimmed V and J ends, which lost 0 bases and 5 bases, there was a span of 17 bases. The CDR3 is 16 residues long. CDR3 DNA: TGTGCCAGCAGCGTAGCGACTAACCTTCAGGTGGAGACCCAGTACTTC. Amino acids: CASSVATNLQVETQYF.

V is TRBV5-1 and J is TRBJ2-7; 9 nucleotides match TRBD1. Germline assignment: CDR1 SGHRS and CDR2 YFSETQ. The CDR3 is 14 amino acids. V was clipped by 5 bases and J by 2 bases; unmatched bases: 5. CDR3 loop: CASRGTGSTYEQYF. CDR3 nucleotides: TGCGCCAGCAGAGGGACAGGGTCGACCTACGAGCAGTACTTC.

The V and J genes are TRBV4-3 and TRBJ1-2; D perhaps matches TRBD1 (6 bases). V gave up 1 base and J gave up 4 bases, with 16 bases separating them. Germline CDR1 and CDR2: LGHNA and YSLEER. The CDR3 loop spans 16 amino acids. The CDR3 sequence: CASSQAYPGAIYGYTF. In DNA form, the CDR3 reads TGCGCCAGCAGCCAAGCTTATCCGGGGGCCATCTATGGCTACACCTTC.

The rearrangement links TRBV5-1 to TRBJ2-1; TRBD2 matches 15 bases. This CDR3 region has 20 residues. CDR1 and CDR2 (germline): SGHRS, YFSETQ. The V and J ends lost 4 bases and 0 bases, in that order; junction bases with no gene match: 11. Written as DNA, the CDR3 is TGCGCCAGCAGCGCCGAAGGGACTAGCGGGGGGAAAAGCTCCTACAATGAGCAGTTCTTC. It codes for CASSAEGTSGGKSSYNEQFF.

The CDR3 loop reads CASSSAPQDTQYF. The CDR3 DNA reads as TGTGCCAGCAGCTCCGCCCCACAGGATACGCAGTATTTT. The rearrangement joins TRBV7-2 to TRBJ2-3, with no clear D. V was pared by 4 bases and J by 6 bases, with 11 bases between. Germline values: CDR1 SGHTA, CDR2 FQGNSA. The CDR3 totals 13 residues. The full variable domain, rest sourced from reference TRBV7-2 and TRBJ2-3, is GAGVSQSPSNKVTEKGKDVELRCDPISGHTALYWYRQSLGQGLEFLIYFQGNSAPDKSGLPSDRFSAERTGGSVSTLTIQRTQQEDSAVYLCASSSAPQDTQYFGPGTRLTVL.

V usage is TRBV5-1 and J usage is TRBJ2-3, with 12 nucleotides matching TRBD2. Trimming cost V 6 bases and J 0 bases; bases outside gene matches: 14. Germline CDR1 is SGHRS and CDR2 is YFSETQ. The CDR3 contains 19 residues. The CDR3 sequence is CASKVTWTSGVESTDTQYF. In DNA, the CDR3 is TGCGCCAGCAAAGTTACGTGGACTAGCGGGGTAGAAAGCACAGATACGCAGTATTTT.

The rearrangement joins TRBV7-8 to TRBJ2-1; no reliable D call. CDR1 and CDR2 from the germline V gene are SGHVS and FQNEAQ. Between the trimmed V and J ends, which lost 1 base and 9 bases, there was a span of 10 bases. This CDR3 is built from 13 residues. The chain's CDR3 is CASSLEASREQFF. CDR3 nucleotides: TGTGCCAGCAGCTTAGAGGCCTCCCGTGAGCAGTTCTTC.

The rearrangement joins TRBV6-5 to TRBJ2-7; TRBD1 agrees at 9 bases. Trimming took 5 bases from V and 2 from J; bases not matched to a gene: 4. The CDR3 sequence is 14 residues long. Germline CDR1 is MNHEY and CDR2 is SVGAGI. CDR3 loop: CASSIGTGTYEQYF. CDR3 sequence (DNA): TGTGCCAGCAGTATAGGGACAGGGACCTACGAGCAGTACTTC.

The chain joins TRBV4-3 to TRBJ1-1, with TRBD1 as a possible D gene (5 bases). The ends were cut back, 3 bases at V and 3 bases at J, with 11 bases in the middle. The CDR3 is made up of 14 amino acids. Germline V CDR1 and CDR2: LGHNA, YSLEER. CDR3 in amino acids: CASSQSRADTEAFF. CDR3 nucleotides: TGCGCCAGCAGCCAGAGCAGGGCGGACACTGAAGCTTTCTTT.

The J gene is TRBJ1-5, the V gene TRBV11-2; D unclear. The germline V and J ends were trimmed by 1 base and 0 bases, with 10 bases remaining between them. The CDR3 runs to 16 residues. Per the germline V gene, CDR1 is SGHAT and CDR2 is FQNNGV. CDR3 sequence reads: CASSLGRTVSNQPQHF. Written as DNA, the CDR3 is TGTGCCAGCAGCTTAGGCCGGACGGTTAGCAATCAGCCCCAGCATTTT.

In its sample, this clone was seen once. V and J are TRBV3-1 (or the pseudogene TRBV3-2) and TRBJ1-5, with a possible D match to TRBD1 (6 bases). The CDR3 runs to 16 residues. Germline loops: CDR1 LGHDT, CDR2 YNNKEL (reference sequence). V gave up 1 base and J gave up 4 bases, with 14 bases separating them. CDR3 amino acids: CASSQGSGTRNQPQHF. The DNA for the CDR3 is TGTGCCAGCAGCCAAGGTAGTGGGACAAGAAATCAGCCCCAGCATTTT.

On this clone: Germline and junction disagree at one end, which may indicate a read error. The chain links TRBV5-4 to TRBJ2-1, with D tentatively TRBD1 (6 bases). This CDR3 comprises 15 residues. Per germline, CDR1 SGHNT and CDR2 YYREEE (reference sequence). The CDR3 DNA reads as TGTGCCGGCAGCTTGGGGGCTAGCTCCTACAATGAGCAGTTCTTC. It encodes CAGSLGASSYNEQFF.

The rearrangement uses TRBV4-1 and TRBJ1-1; D gene uncertain. This CDR3 region has 16 residues. From germline, CDR1 is MGHRA and CDR2 YSYEKL. V lost 0 bases and J 1 base, leaving 12 bases between the germline ends. The CDR3 sequence is CASSQDPGRGNTEAFF. The CDR3 coding sequence is TGCGCCAGCAGCCAAGATCCGGGCCGGGGGAACACTGAAGCTTTCTTT.

Here the CDR3 DNA reads TGCGCCAGCAGCCAGGGGAATGCCTACAATGAGCAGTTCTTC. As protein: CASSQGNAYNEQFF. The rearrangement joins TRBV5-1 to TRBJ2-1; maybe TRBD1 (6 bases). CDR1 and CDR2 (germline): SGHRS, YFSETQ. The CDR3 is 14 amino acids. V lost 4 bases, J lost 2 bases, and 10 bases lay in between. Drawing the rest from reference TRBV5-1 and TRBJ2-1, the complete variable domain is KAGVTQTPRYLIKTRGQQVTLSCSPISGHRSVSWYQQTPGQGLQFLFEYFSETQRNKGNFPGRFSGRQFSNSRSEMNVSTLELGDSALYLCASSQGNAYNEQFFGPGTRLTVL.

The chain carries TRBV28 and TRBJ2-6; tentative D call: TRBD2 (7 bases). With 6 bases removed from V and 2 bases from J, the gap between germline ends came to 11 bases. Germline loops: CDR1 MDHEN, CDR2 SYDVKM. The CDR3 extends over 15 amino acids. CDR3 DNA: TGTGCCAGCAGAGGGGGAGGGGCTGGGGCCAACGTCCTGACTTTC. Encoded protein: CASRGGGAGANVLTF.

The chain recombines TRBV28 with TRBJ1-1; possibly TRBD1 for D (6 bases). This CDR3 spans 14 amino acids. Per germline, CDR1 MDHEN and CDR2 SYDVKM. The ends were cut back, 5 bases at V and 11 bases at J, with 21 bases in the middle. The CDR3 nucleotides read TGTGCCAGCAGTCCAACGCCGGGACATCTTAGCGCTTTCTTT. Translated, it gives CASSPTPGHLSAFF. The entire variable domain, with the rest obtained from reference TRBV28 and TRBJ1-1, is as follows: DVKVTQSSRYLVKRTGEKVFLECVQDMDHENMFWYRQDPGLGLRLIYFSYDVKMKEKGDIPEGYSVSREKKERFSLILESASTNQTSMYLCASSPTPGHLSAFFGQGTRLTVV.

In this sample, this clone turned up once. The genes are TRBV6-5 and TRBJ1-6; D is ambiguous. The CDR3 contains 15 residues. CDR1 MNHEY and CDR2 SVGAGI come from the germline V gene. V was shortened by 0 bases and J by 10 bases, with 13 bases between the two germline ends. Here the CDR3 DNA reads TGTGCCAGCAGTTACTCCACCATAGGCCGGTCACCCCTCCACTTT. It yields the protein CASSYSTIGRSPLHF.

The chain uses TRBV5-1 and TRBJ1-1, with 9 nucleotides matching TRBD1. The CDR3 has 16 residues. Germline V gene data show CDR1 as SGHRS and CDR2 as YFSETQ. The trim removed 5 bases at V and 0 bases at J, leaving 8 bases unmatched. CDR3 nucleotide sequence: TGCGCCAGCAGGCCAACAGGGGGCGCGGTGAACACTGAAGCTTTCTTT. It is translated as CASRPTGGAVNTEAFF. The full variable domain, its missing parts supplied by reference TRBV5-1 and TRBJ1-1, is KAGVTQTPRYLIKTRGQQVTLSCSPISGHRSVSWYQQTPGQGLQFLFEYFSETQRNKGNFPGRFSGRQFSNSRSEMNVSTLELGDSALYLCASRPTGGAVNTEAFFGQGTRLTVV.